This T cell receptor (beta chain) derives from a study of shared clonotypes between healthy human individuals. General study results and limits: A handful of donors shared 4.5% to 6.5% of their naive CD4 clonotypes.

On this clone: Its antigen is currently unknown.

CDR1 SGHAT and CDR2 FQNNGV come from the germline V gene. The V end was cut by 4 bases, the J end by 6 bases, with 9 bases between. This CDR3 has 13 residues. Naive CD8 cells, CD45RO-negative and positively selected for CCR7, excluded terminally differentiated effector memory CD45RA+ cells. Profiling relied on immunoSEQ multiplex PCR, and the TCRdb table lists in-frame clones only, not all of them. The table has about 2 million clones, less than 95% seen once. The sequence was obtained from a man between 18 and 29 years old in good health. The specimen was naive CD8+ T cells sorted from blood. The J gene is TRBJ2-2, the V gene TRBV11-2; D not resolved. In nucleotides, the CDR3 is TGTGCCAGCAGCTCTACCACGTCCGGGGAGCTGTTTTTT. This translates into CASSSTTSGELFF. The whole variable domain, remainder taken from reference TRBV11-2 and TRBJ2-2, is EAGVAQSPRYKIIEKRQSVAFWCNPISGHATLYWYQQILGQGPKLLIQFQNNGVVDDSQLPKDRFSAERLKGVDSTLKIQPAKLEDSAVYLCASSSTTSGELFFGEGSRLTVL.